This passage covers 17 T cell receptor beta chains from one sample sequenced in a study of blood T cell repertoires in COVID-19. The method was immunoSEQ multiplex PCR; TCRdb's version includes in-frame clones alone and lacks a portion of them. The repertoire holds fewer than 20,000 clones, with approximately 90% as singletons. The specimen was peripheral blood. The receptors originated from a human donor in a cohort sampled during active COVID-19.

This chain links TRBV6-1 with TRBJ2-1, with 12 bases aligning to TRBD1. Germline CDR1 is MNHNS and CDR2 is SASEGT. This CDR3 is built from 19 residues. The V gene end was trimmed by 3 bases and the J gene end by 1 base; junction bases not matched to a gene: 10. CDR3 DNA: TGTGCCAGCAGTGATACCGGGACAGGGGGCATCTCTTCCTACAATGAGCAGTTCTTC. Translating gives CASSDTGTGGISSYNEQFF.

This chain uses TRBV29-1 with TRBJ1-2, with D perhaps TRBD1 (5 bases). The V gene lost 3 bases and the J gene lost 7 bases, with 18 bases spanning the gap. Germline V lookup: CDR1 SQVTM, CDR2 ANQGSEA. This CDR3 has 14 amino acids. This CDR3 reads CSVDQRGVGSGYTF. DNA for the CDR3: TGCAGCGTTGATCAACGGGGGGTCGGAAGTGGCTACACCTTC.

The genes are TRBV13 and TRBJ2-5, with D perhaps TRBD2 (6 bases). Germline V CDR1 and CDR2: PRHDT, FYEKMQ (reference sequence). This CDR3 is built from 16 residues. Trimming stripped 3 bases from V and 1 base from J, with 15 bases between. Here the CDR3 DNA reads TGTGCCAGCAGCTTGGGAGGCAGACCCCTCCAAGAGACCCAGTACTTC. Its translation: CASSLGGRPLQETQYF.

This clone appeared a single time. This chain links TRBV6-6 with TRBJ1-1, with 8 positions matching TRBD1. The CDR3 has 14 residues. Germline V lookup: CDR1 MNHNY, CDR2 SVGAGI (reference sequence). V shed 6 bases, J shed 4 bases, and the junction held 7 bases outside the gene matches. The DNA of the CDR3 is TGTGCCAGCAGACCCGACAGGGGTATCACTGAAGCTTTCTTT. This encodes CASRPDRGITEAFF.

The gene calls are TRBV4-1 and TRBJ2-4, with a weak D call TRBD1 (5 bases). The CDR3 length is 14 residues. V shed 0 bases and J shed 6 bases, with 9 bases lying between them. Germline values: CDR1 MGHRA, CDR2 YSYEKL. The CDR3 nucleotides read TGCGCCAGCAGCCAAGACAGGGTTGGAAACATTCAGTACTTC. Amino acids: CASSQDRVGNIQYF.

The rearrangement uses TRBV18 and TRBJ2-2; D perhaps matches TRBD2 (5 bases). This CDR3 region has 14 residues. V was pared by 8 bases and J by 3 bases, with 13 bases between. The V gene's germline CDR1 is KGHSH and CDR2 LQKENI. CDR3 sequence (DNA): TGTGCCAGCGCCGAGGGATTGTACACCGGGGAGCTGTTTTTT. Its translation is CASAEGLYTGELFF.

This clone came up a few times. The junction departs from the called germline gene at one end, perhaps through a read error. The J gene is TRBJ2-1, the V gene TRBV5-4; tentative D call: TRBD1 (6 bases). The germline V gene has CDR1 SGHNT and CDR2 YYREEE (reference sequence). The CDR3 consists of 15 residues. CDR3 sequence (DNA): TGTGCCAGCAGATTGGGGGCAGGGGACTACAATGAGCAGTTCTTC. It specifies CASRLGAGDYNEQFF. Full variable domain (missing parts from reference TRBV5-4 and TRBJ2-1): ETGVTQSPTHLIKTRGQQVTLRCSSQSGHNTVSWYQQALGQGPQFIFQYYREEENGRGNFPPRFSGLQFPNYSSELNVNALELDDSALYLCASRLGAGDYNEQFFGPGTRLTVL.

CDR3 protein: CASSYWAGSDGYTF. In DNA, the CDR3 is TGTGCCAGCAGTTACTGGGCAGGCTCGGATGGCTACACCTTC. This rearrangement joins TRBV6-2 or TRBV6-3 to TRBJ1-2; no firm D call. Trimming removed 1 base from V and 6 bases from J, with 12 bases in between. The CDR3 sequence is 14 residues long. Germline-derived CDR1 and CDR2 are MNHEY and SVGEGT.

DNA for the CDR3: TGTGCCAGCAGTAATGGGGGGGCCCTGGGTTACGAGCAGTACTTC. Encoded protein: CASSNGGALGYEQYF. This chain links TRBV6-5 with TRBJ2-7; maybe TRBD2 (7 bases). Germline values: CDR1 MNHEY, CDR2 SVGAGI. V was clipped by 5 bases and J by 4 bases, with 18 bases between them. The CDR3 length is 15 residues.

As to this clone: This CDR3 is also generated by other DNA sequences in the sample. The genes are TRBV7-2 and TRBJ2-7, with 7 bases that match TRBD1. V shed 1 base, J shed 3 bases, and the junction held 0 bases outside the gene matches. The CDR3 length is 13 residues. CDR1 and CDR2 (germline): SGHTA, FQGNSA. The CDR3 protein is CASSLGTGYEQYF. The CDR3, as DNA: TGTGCCAGCAGCTTAGGGACAGGCTACGAGCAGTACTTC. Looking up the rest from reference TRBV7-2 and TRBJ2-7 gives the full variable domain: GAGVSQSPSNKVTEKGKDVELRCDPISGHTALYWYRQSLGQGLEFLIYFQGNSAPDKSGLPSDRFSAERTGGSVSTLTIQRTQQEDSAVYLCASSLGTGYEQYFGPGTRLTVT.

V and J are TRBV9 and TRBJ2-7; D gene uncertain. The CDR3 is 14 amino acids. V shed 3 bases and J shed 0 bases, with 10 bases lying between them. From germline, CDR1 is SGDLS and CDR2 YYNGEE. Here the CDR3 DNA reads TGTGCCAGCAGCGGGAGAGAAAGCTCCTACGAGCAGTACTTC. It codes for CASSGRESSYEQYF.

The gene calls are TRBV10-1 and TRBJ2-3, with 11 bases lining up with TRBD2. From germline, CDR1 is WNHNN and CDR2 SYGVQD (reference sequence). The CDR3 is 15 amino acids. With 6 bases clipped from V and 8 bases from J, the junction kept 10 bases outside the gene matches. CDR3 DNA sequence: TGCGCCAGCAGCTCGACTAGCGGGGCTGCTCCTACGCAGTATTTT. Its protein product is CASSSTSGAAPTQYF.

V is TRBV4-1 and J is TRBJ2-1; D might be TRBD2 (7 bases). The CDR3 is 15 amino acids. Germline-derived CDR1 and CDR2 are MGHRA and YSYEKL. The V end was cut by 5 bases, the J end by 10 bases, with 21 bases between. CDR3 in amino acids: CASSGQTPQGGEQFF. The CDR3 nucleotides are TGCGCCAGCAGCGGACAAACTCCACAGGGAGGGGAGCAGTTCTTC.

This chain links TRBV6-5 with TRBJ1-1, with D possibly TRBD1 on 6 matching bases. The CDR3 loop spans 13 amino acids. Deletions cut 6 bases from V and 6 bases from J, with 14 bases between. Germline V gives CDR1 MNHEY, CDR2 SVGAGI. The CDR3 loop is CASRATRGAEAFF. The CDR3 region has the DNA TGTGCCAGCAGAGCAACCAGGGGCGCTGAAGCTTTCTTT.

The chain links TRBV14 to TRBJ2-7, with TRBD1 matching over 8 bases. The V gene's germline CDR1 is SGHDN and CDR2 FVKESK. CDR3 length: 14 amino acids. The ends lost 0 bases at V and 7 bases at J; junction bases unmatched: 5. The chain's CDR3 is CASSQDLNRGEQYF. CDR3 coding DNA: TGTGCCAGCAGCCAAGATCTTAACAGGGGGGAGCAGTACTTC.

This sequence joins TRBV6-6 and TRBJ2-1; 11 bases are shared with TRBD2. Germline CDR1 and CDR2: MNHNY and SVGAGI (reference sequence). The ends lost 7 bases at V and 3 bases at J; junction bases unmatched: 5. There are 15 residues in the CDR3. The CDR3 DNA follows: TGTGCCAGCATCAGGACTAGCGGGCACTACAATGAGCAGTTCTTC. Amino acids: CASIRTSGHYNEQFF.

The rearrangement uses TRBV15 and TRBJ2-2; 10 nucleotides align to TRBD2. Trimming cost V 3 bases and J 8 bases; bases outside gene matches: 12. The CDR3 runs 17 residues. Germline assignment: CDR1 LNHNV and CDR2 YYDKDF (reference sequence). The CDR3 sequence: CATSRELAGVKAGELFF. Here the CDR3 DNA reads TGTGCCACCAGCAGGGAGCTAGCGGGAGTTAAGGCAGGGGAGCTGTTTTTT.